Below are 2 T cell receptor beta chains sequenced from a single sample in a study of shared clonotypes between healthy human individuals. Clones were sequenced by immunoSEQ multiplex PCR, and TCRdb holds only the in-frame ones, with some missing. The top ten clones hold roughly 0.9% of a sample with around 1.1 million clones, about 72% of them seen once. The source material was memory CD4+ T cells from PBMCs. The subset is: CD45RA-negative fraction. Every receptor here comes from a man aged 18 to 29 in good health. Some clones in this sample may be carry-over from other donors' samples.

As to this clone: It may be a read error: a sequence one base away is much more abundant. The V and J genes are TRBV4-2 and TRBJ1-1, with D unresolved. The CDR3 contains 17 residues. From germline, CDR1 is LGHNA and CDR2 YNFKEQ. V lost 3 bases and J 7 bases, leaving 24 bases between the germline ends. CDR3 DNA sequence: TGTGCCAGCAGCCACGACGAAGACAAGTTGATAGTCGGTGAAGCTTTCTTT. Protein sequence: CASSHDEDKLIVGEAFF.

As concerns this clone: This CDR3 is also generated by other DNA sequences in the sample. The V call is TRBV28, the J call TRBJ2-7, with D perhaps being TRBD1 or TRBD2 (5 bases each). CDR1 and CDR2 from the germline V gene are MDHEN and SYDVKM. The V end was cut by 5 bases, the J end by 0 bases, with 8 bases between. The CDR3 loop spans 13 amino acids. Written as DNA, the CDR3 is TGTGCCAGCAGTCCGGGGCCCTCCTACGAGCAGTACTTC. This translates into CASSPGPSYEQYF.